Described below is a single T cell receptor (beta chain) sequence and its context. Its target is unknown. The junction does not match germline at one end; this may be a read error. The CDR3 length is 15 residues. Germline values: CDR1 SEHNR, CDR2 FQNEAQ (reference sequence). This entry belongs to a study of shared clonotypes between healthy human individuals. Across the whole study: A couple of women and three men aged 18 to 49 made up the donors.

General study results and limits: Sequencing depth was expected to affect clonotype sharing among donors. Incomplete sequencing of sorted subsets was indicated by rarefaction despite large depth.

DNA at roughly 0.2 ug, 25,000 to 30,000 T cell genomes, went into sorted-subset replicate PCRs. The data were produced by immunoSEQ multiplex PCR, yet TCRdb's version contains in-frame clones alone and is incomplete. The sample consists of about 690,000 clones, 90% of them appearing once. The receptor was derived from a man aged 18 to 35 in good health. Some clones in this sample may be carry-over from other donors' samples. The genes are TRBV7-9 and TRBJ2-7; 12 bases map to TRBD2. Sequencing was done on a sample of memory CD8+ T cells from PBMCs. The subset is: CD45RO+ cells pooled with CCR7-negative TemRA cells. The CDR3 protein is CASSPRTSGNYEQYF. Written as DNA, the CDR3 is TGCGCCAGCAGCCCCCGGACTAGCGGGAATTACGAGCAGTACTTC.